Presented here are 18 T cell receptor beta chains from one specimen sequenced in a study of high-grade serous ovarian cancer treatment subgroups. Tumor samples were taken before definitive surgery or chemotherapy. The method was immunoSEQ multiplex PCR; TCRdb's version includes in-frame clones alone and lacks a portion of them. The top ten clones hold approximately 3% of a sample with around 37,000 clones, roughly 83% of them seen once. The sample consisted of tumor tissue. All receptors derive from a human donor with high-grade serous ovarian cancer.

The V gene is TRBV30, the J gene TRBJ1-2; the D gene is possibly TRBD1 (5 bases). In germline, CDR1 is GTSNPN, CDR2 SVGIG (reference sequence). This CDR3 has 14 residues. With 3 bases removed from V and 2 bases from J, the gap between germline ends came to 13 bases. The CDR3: CAWRVGGPNYGYTF. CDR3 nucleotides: TGTGCCTGGAGGGTCGGGGGTCCGAACTATGGCTACACCTTC. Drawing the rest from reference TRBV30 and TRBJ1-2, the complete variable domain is SQTIHQWPATLVQPVGSPLSLECTVEGTSNPNLYWYRQAAGRGLQLLFYSVGIGQISSEVPQNLSASRPQDRQFILSSKKLLLSDSGFYLCAWRVGGPNYGYTFGSGTRLTVV.

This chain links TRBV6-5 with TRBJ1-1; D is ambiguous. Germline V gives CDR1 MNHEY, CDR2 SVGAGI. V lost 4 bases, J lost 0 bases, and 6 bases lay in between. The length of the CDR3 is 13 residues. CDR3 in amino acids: CASSLTMNTEAFF. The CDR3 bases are TGTGCCAGCAGTTTAACAATGAACACTGAAGCTTTCTTT.

For the CDR3, the DNA is TGTGCCAGCAGTAGACAGGGGGGAATATGGAACTATGGCTACACCTTC. It yields the protein CASSRQGGIWNYGYTF. The chain recombines TRBV28 with TRBJ1-2; 9 nucleotides line up with TRBD1. CDR1 MDHEN and CDR2 SYDVKM come from the germline V gene. V was pared by 5 bases and J by 2 bases, with 9 bases of the junction left unmatched. This CDR3 comprises 16 residues.

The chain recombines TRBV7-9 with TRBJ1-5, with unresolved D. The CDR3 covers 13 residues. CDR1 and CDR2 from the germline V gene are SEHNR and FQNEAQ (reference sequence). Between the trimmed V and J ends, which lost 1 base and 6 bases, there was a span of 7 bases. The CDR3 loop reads CASSLGESQPQHF. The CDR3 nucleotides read TGTGCCAGCAGCTTAGGAGAAAGTCAGCCCCAGCATTTT. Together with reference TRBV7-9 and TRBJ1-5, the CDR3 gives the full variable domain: DTGVSQNPRHKITKRGQNVTFRCDPISEHNRLYWYRQTLGQGPEFLTYFQNEAQLEKSRLLSDRFSAERPKGSFSTLEIQRTEQGDSAMYLCASSLGESQPQHFGDGTRLSIL.

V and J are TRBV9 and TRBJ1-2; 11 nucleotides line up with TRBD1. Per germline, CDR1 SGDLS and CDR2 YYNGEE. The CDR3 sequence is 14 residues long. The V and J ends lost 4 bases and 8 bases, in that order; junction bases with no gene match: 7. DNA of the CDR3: TGTGCCAGCAGCTCGGACAGGGGGCCTCTAGGCTACACCTTC. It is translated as CASSSDRGPLGYTF.

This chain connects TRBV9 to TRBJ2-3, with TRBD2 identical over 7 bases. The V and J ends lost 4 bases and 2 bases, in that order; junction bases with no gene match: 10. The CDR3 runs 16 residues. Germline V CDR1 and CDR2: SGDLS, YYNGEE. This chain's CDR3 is CASSLLAVGYTDTQYF. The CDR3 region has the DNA TGTGCCAGCAGCTTGCTAGCGGTCGGCTACACAGATACGCAGTATTTT. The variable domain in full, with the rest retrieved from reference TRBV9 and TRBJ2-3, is DSGVTQTPKHLITATGQRVTLRCSPRSGDLSVYWYQQSLDQGLQFLIQYYNGEERAKGNILERFSAQQFPDLHSELNLSSLELGDSALYFCASSLLAVGYTDTQYFGPGTRLTVL.

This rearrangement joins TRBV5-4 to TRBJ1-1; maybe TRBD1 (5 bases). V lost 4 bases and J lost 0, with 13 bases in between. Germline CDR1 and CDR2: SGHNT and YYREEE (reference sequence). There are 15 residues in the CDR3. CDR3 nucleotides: TGTGCCAGCAGCCCGACCGGGACGGTGAACACTGAAGCTTTCTTT. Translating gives CASSPTGTVNTEAFF.

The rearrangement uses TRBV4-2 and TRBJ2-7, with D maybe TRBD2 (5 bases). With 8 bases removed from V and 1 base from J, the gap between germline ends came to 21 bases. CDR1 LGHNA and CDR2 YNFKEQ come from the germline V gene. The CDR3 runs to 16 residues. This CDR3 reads CASALKEGGSSYEQYF. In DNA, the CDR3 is TGTGCCAGCGCCTTAAAAGAGGGCGGGTCTTCCTACGAGCAGTACTTC.

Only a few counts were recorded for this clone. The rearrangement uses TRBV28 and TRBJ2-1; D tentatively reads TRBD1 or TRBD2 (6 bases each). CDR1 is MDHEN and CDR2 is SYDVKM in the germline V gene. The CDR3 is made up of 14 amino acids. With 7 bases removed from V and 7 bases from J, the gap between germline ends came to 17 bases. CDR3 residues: CASNNRGAGNEQFF. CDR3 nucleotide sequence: TGTGCCAGCAACAATAGGGGGGCGGGAAATGAGCAGTTCTTC.

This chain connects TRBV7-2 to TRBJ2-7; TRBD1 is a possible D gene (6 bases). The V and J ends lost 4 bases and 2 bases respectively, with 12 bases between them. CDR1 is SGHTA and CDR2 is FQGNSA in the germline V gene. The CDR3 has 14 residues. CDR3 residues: CASSSTPGAYEQYF. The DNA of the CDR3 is TGTGCCAGCAGCTCCACTCCAGGGGCCTACGAGCAGTACTTC. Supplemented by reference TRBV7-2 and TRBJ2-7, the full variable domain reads GAGVSQSPSNKVTEKGKDVELRCDPISGHTALYWYRQSLGQGLEFLIYFQGNSAPDKSGLPSDRFSAERTGGSVSTLTIQRTQQEDSAVYLCASSSTPGAYEQYFGPGTRLTVT.

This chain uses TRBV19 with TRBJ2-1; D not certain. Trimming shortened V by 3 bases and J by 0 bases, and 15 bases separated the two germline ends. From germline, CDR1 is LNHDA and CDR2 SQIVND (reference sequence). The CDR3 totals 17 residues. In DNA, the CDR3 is TGTGCCAGTAGTATTAAACGAGGTATGGTCTCCTACAATGAGCAGTTCTTC. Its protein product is CASSIKRGMVSYNEQFF.

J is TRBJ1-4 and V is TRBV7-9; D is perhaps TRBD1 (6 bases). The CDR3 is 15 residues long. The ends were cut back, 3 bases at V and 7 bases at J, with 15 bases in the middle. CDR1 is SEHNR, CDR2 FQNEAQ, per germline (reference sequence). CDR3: CASSLARGRGEKLFF. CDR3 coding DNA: TGTGCCAGCAGCTTGGCCCGGGGGCGCGGTGAAAAACTGTTTTTT.

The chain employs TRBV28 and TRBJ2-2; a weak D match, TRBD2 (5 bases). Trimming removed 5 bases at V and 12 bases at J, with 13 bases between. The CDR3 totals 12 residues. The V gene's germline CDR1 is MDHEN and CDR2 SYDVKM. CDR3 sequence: CASSLRRGKLFF. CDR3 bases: TGTGCCAGCAGTCTTCGGAGAGGGAAGCTGTTTTTT.

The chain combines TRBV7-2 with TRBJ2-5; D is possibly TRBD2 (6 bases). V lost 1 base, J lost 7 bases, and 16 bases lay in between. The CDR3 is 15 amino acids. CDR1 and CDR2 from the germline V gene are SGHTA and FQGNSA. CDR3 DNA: TGTGCCAGCAGCTTAGGGCTGGGGGAGGTCGGGACCCAGTACTTC. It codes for CASSLGLGEVGTQYF. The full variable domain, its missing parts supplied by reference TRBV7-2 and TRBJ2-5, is GAGVSQSPSNKVTEKGKDVELRCDPISGHTALYWYRQSLGQGLEFLIYFQGNSAPDKSGLPSDRFSAERTGGSVSTLTIQRTQQEDSAVYLCASSLGLGEVGTQYFGPGTRLLVL.

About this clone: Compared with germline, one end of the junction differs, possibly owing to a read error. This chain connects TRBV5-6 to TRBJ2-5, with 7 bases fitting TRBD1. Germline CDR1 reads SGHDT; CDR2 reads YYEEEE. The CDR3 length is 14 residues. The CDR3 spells CASSLTGAQGTQYF. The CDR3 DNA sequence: TGTGCCAGCAGCTTAACAGGGGCTCAAGGGACCCAGTACTTC.

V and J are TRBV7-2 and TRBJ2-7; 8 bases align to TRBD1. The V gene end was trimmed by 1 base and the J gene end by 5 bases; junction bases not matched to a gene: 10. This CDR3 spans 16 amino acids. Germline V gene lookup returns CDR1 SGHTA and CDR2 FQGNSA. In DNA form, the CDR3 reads TGTGCCAGCAGCTTAGTCGTGTCCAGGGGGCAGGACGAGCAGTACTTC. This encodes CASSLVVSRGQDEQYF.

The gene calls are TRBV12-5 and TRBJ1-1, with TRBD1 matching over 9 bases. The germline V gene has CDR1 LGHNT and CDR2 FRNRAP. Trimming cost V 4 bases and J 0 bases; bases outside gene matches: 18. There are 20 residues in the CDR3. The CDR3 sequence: CASGSITTGGPEAMNTEAFF. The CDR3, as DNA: TGTGCTAGTGGTTCAATAACGACAGGGGGGCCTGAAGCCATGAACACTGAAGCTTTCTTT.

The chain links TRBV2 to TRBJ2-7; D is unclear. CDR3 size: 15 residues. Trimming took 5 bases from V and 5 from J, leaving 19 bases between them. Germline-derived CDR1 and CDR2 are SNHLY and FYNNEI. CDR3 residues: CASSTLPGPENEQYF. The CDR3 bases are TGTGCCAGCAGTACCCTTCCGGGTCCCGAGAACGAGCAGTACTTC.